These 14 T cell receptor beta chains were all obtained from the same sample, sequenced in a study of T cell repertoires in cytomegalovirus infection. These receptors have no identified antigens. MiXCR, run by TCRdb on the reads, gives a single entry per CDR3 protein. Of 750,000 to 900,000 distinct CDR3 sequences in the sample, almost 30% are singletons; the top ten hold around 14%. Sequenced material: cultured CD8+ T cells from PBMCs, taken from culture after CMV antigen stimulation. The receptor set was obtained from a human donor in good health (CMV status not recorded). Some clones in this sample may be carry-over from other donors' samples.

The gene calls are TRBV5-1 and TRBJ1-2; perhaps TRBD1 as D (5 bases). V shed 4 bases and J shed 5 bases, with 15 bases lying between them. Germline V gene data show CDR1 as SGHRS and CDR2 as YFSETQ. This CDR3 has 14 residues. CDR3 in amino acids: CASSRGEVEYGYTF. The DNA for the CDR3 is TGCGCCAGCAGCCGGGGGGAAGTAGAGTATGGCTACACCTTC.

The chain links TRBV7-9 to TRBJ1-3, with D uncertain. The germline gives CDR1 SEHNR, CDR2 FQNEAQ (reference sequence). Between the trimmed V and J ends, which lost 5 bases and 0 bases, there was a span of 29 bases. This CDR3 comprises 21 residues. The CDR3, as DNA: TGTGCCAGCAGCCATGAATCGGGCCACCTTTTATCCGTTTACTCTGGAAACACCATATATTTT. This sequence encodes CASSHESGHLLSVYSGNTIYF.

This CDR3 is CSVEDQSSYNEQFF. The DNA for the CDR3 is TGCAGCGTTGAGGACCAGAGCTCCTACAATGAGCAGTTCTTC. This rearrangement joins TRBV29-1 to TRBJ2-1; no clear D. This CDR3 comprises 14 residues. Trimming removed 3 bases from V and 0 bases from J, with 9 bases in between. CDR1 and CDR2 from the germline V gene are SQVTM and ANQGSEA.

Concerning this clonotype: At one boundary the junction diverges from the germline segment, which might be a read error. The rearrangement uses TRBV5-6 and TRBJ2-7; D might be TRBD1 (6 bases). The CDR3 loop spans 13 amino acids. CDR1 is SGHDT and CDR2 is YYEEEE in the germline V gene. The CDR3 sequence: CANSSVRGHEQYF. In DNA, the CDR3 is TGTGCCAACAGCTCCGTCAGGGGCCACGAGCAGTACTTC.

The chain links TRBV6-4 to TRBJ1-1; TRBD1 matches 7 bases. This CDR3 is 13 amino acids long. The germline V gene has CDR1 MRHNA and CDR2 SNTAGT. V shed 4 bases, J shed 7 bases, and the junction held 6 bases outside the gene matches. CDR3 in DNA: TGTGCCAGCAGTGTTCCGGGACAGATTGAAGCTTTCTTT. It translates to CASSVPGQIEAFF.

The chain has TRBV4-1 and TRBJ2-7; D remains unclear. The germline V gene encodes CDR1 MGHRA and CDR2 YSYEKL. V was cut by 2 bases and J by 5 bases, with 10 bases left in between. This CDR3 has 13 residues. The CDR3, as DNA: TGCGCCAGCAGCCAAACCATAAGCCACGAGCAGTACGTC. Its translation: CASSQTISHEQYV.

J is TRBJ2-2 and V is TRBV7-1, with D possibly TRBD2 on 5 matching bases. TRBV7-1 is filed as an ORF, its function uncertain. The V gene lost 3 bases and the J gene lost 6 bases, with 8 bases spanning the gap. The CDR3 spans 13 residues. The CDR3 sequence is CASSSDFSGELFF. As DNA, the CDR3 is TGTGCCAGCAGCTCGGACTTCTCCGGGGAGCTGTTTTTT.

This clonotype was counted only a few times. This rearrangement joins TRBV7-9 to TRBJ1-5, with 7 positions matching TRBD1. The V segment lost 6 bases and the J segment 7 bases; nucleotides outside the gene matches: 6. This CDR3 has 13 residues. Germline V gives CDR1 SEHNR, CDR2 FQNEAQ (reference sequence). CDR3 sequence: CASRQGGSQPQHF. As DNA, the CDR3 is TGTGCCAGCAGGCAGGGGGGGTCCCAGCCCCAGCATTTT. The whole variable domain, remainder taken from reference TRBV7-9 and TRBJ1-5, is DTGVSQNPRHKITKRGQNVTFRCDPISEHNRLYWYRQTLGQGPEFLTYFQNEAQLEKSRLLSDRFSAERPKGSFSTLEIQRTEQGDSAMYLCASRQGGSQPQHFGDGTRLSIL.

V is TRBV28 and J is TRBJ2-3; no clear D. V gave up 3 bases and J gave up 2 bases, with 12 bases separating them. This CDR3 region has 15 residues. Germline loops: CDR1 MDHEN, CDR2 SYDVKM. The CDR3: CASSFTRMTTDTQYF. The CDR3 DNA reads TGTGCCAGCAGTTTCACGCGTATGACCACAGATACGCAGTATTTT.

The V and J genes are TRBV28 and TRBJ1-4, with TRBD1 matching over 7 bases. Unmatched junction bases numbered 8, after V lost 4 bases and J lost 6 bases. The CDR3 totals 15 residues. Germline V lookup: CDR1 MDHEN, CDR2 SYDVKM. The CDR3 DNA follows: TGTGCCAGCAGTTCCCTTCGACAGGGAGATGAAAAACTGTTTTTT. The encoded protein is CASSSLRQGDEKLFF. Full variable domain (missing parts from reference TRBV28 and TRBJ1-4): DVKVTQSSRYLVKRTGEKVFLECVQDMDHENMFWYRQDPGLGLRLIYFSYDVKMKEKGDIPEGYSVSREKKERFSLILESASTNQTSMYLCASSSLRQGDEKLFFGSGTQLSVL.

The rearrangement uses TRBV4-1 and TRBJ2-3, with D uncertain. Germline values: CDR1 MGHRA, CDR2 YSYEKL. The germline V and J ends were trimmed by 5 bases and 2 bases, with 11 bases remaining between them. This CDR3 comprises 14 residues. The CDR3 protein is CASSARVHTDTQYF. CDR3 DNA: TGCGCCAGCAGCGCCCGGGTCCACACAGATACGCAGTATTTT.

This chain links TRBV7-9 with TRBJ1-2; TRBD1 is a possible D gene (5 bases). The CDR3 length is 12 residues. V lost 11 bases, J lost 6 bases, and 16 bases lay in between. The germline gives CDR1 SEHNR, CDR2 FQNEAQ (reference sequence). CDR3 coding DNA: TGTGCCTGCCATGCGGCAGGGAATGGCTACACCTTC. This sequence encodes CACHAAGNGYTF.

This clonotype showed up just a few times. The chain couples TRBV5-1 to TRBJ2-4; 8 bases fit TRBD2. V was pared by 1 base and J by 5 bases, with 5 bases of the junction left unmatched. This CDR3 region has 15 residues. Germline-derived CDR1 and CDR2 are SGHRS and YFSETQ. The CDR3 nucleotides are TGCGCCAGCAGCTTGACCGGACTAGCTCAAAACATTCAGTACTTC. It encodes CASSLTGLAQNIQYF.

V gene TRBV19 combines with J gene TRBJ1-3, with TRBD1 as a possible D gene (5 bases). V was clipped by 8 bases and J by 0 bases, with 11 bases between them. This CDR3 contains 14 residues. The V gene's germline CDR1 is LNHDA and CDR2 SQIVND (reference sequence). CDR3 in DNA: TGTGCCAGTCGACAGTTTAGCTCTGGAAACACCATATATTTT. Protein product: CASRQFSSGNTIYF.